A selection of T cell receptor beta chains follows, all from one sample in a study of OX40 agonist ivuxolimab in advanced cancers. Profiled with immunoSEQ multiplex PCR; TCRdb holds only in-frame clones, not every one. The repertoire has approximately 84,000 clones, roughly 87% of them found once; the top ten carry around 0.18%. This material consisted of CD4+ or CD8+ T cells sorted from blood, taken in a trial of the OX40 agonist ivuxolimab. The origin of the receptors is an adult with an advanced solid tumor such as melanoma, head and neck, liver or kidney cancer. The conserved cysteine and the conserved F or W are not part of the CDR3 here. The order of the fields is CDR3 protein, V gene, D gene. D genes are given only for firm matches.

CDR3 protein: ASSSPGTSGIGEQY
V gene: TRBV5-4
D gene: TRBD2

CDR3 protein: ASKYRDRVTDTQY
V gene: TRBV6-1
D gene: TRBD1

CDR3 protein: ASSLLGEQY
V gene: TRBV11-2
D gene: -

CDR3 protein: ASSLFSSTDTQY
V gene: TRBV5-8
D gene: -

CDR3 protein: ASSSGQGVNTIY
V gene: TRBV7-6
D gene: TRBD1

CDR3 protein: ASSLDGGKETQY
V gene: TRBV5-1
D gene: -

CDR3 protein: ASSPRGTGYNEQF
V gene: TRBV11-2
D gene: TRBD1

CDR3 protein: ASTRRRGAQPQH
V gene: TRBV19
D gene: -

CDR3 protein: ASSPQGPRNEKLF
V gene: TRBV7-9
D gene: -

CDR3 protein: ASSLEPGGSFTIY
V gene: TRBV5-1
D gene: TRBD1